The 7 T cell receptor beta chains below all came from one sample that was sequenced in a study of blood T cell repertoires in COVID-19. TCRdb keeps only in-frame clones here, not all; method: immunoSEQ multiplex PCR. This sample has 400,000 or so clones, with over 85% found just once. The sample was peripheral blood. The receptor set was obtained from a man between 18 and 35 years old with COVID-19, enrolled during active disease.

This chain uses TRBV28 with TRBJ1-1, with TRBD1 identical over 7 bases. CDR3 length equals 15 residues. J lost 2 bases, V lost 6 bases, and 9 bases had no gene match. Per germline, CDR1 MDHEN and CDR2 SYDVKM. Written as DNA, the CDR3 is TGTGCCAGCAGGAGGCCAGGGGGGACCAACACTGAAGCTTTCTTT. Translated: CASRRPGGTNTEAFF. The whole variable domain, remainder taken from reference TRBV28 and TRBJ1-1, is DVKVTQSSRYLVKRTGEKVFLECVQDMDHENMFWYRQDPGLGLRLIYFSYDVKMKEKGDIPEGYSVSREKKERFSLILESASTNQTSMYLCASRRPGGTNTEAFFGQGTRLTVV.

V usage is TRBV2 and J usage is TRBJ2-2; 8 bases fit TRBD1. The CDR3 loop spans 14 amino acids. V shed 4 bases, J shed 7 bases, and the junction held 5 bases outside the gene matches. Germline V gene lookup returns CDR1 SNHLY and CDR2 FYNNEI. CDR3 DNA: TGTGCCAGCAGTGGCCAGGGGGCGGGCGGGGAGCTGTTTTTT. Translation gives CASSGQGAGGELFF.

This chain links TRBV30 with TRBJ2-7, with D perhaps matching TRBD2 (6 bases). Germline CDR1 reads GTSNPN; CDR2 reads SVGIG (reference sequence). CDR3 length: 13 residues. With 2 bases removed from V and 3 bases from J, the gap between germline ends came to 11 bases. The CDR3 DNA reads TGTGCCTGGAGTCGGGACTTGGGCTACGAGCAGTACTTC. Protein: CAWSRDLGYEQYF.

The chain combines TRBV5-1 with TRBJ1-1; D unresolved. V dropped 1 base and J dropped 5 bases, with 15 bases sitting between them. CDR1 SGHRS and CDR2 YFSETQ come from the germline V gene. The CDR3 sequence is 15 residues long. The CDR3 protein is CASSLYAGPMTEAFF. The CDR3 DNA follows: TGCGCCAGCAGCTTGTACGCGGGTCCAATGACTGAAGCTTTCTTT.

The table lists this clone with a count of one. This chain uses TRBV27 with TRBJ2-7; 9 positions match TRBD1. The CDR3 runs 14 residues. V lost 5 bases to trimming and J lost 6 bases; unmatched junction nucleotides: 8. Germline V gene lookup returns CDR1 MNHEY and CDR2 SMNVEV (reference sequence). The CDR3 spells CASSPTGGPVEQYF. CDR3 bases: TGTGCCAGCAGTCCGACAGGGGGGCCTGTCGAGCAGTACTTC.

The chain couples TRBV19 to TRBJ1-2; 10 nucleotides match TRBD1. CDR1 is LNHDA and CDR2 is SQIVND in the germline V gene (reference sequence). V lost 3 bases, J lost 6 bases, and 13 bases stayed unmatched. This CDR3 comprises 17 residues. In nucleotides, the CDR3 is TGTGCCAGTAGTATTTATCCGAGACAGGGGGCTGTGGATGGCTACACCTTC. Translated, it gives CASSIYPRQGAVDGYTF.

This chain uses TRBV24-1 with TRBJ1-2; no clear D. The CDR3 sequence is 13 residues long. Germline CDR1 KGHDR, CDR2 SFDVKD. The ends were cut back, 4 bases at V and 3 bases at J, with 8 bases in the middle. The CDR3 loop is CATSETIYYGYTF. As DNA, the CDR3 is TGTGCCACCAGTGAAACAATTTACTATGGCTACACCTTC.